Shown below are 9 T cell receptor beta chains from a single sample sequenced in a study of T cells in Graves' hyperthyroidism and ophthalmopathy. The source material, RNA transcripts, was used to amplify TCR beta CDR3 regions. Carried out on the TCR CDR3, a first-round RT-PCR used the HTBI primer set. One entry per CDR3 protein, called by TCRdb with MiXCR from the multiplex PCR reads. The sample carries about 350,000 distinct CDR3 sequences, 15% to 20% recorded once. The sample taken for sequencing was blood. These receptors were obtained from a woman aged 35 to 49 with Graves' ophthalmopathy.

This clonotype came up many times. The rearrangement joins TRBV5-1 to TRBJ1-1; 9 bases are shared with TRBD1. The J segment lost 0 bases and the V segment lost 3 bases, leaving 9 bases of the junction unmatched. Per the germline V gene, CDR1 is SGHRS and CDR2 is YFSETQ. The CDR3 length is 17 residues. CDR3 sequence: CASSSGTGKLMNTEAFF. The CDR3, as DNA: TGCGCCAGCAGCTCTGGGACAGGGAAACTAATGAACACTGAAGCTTTCTTT.

The V gene is TRBV6-2 or TRBV6-3, the J gene TRBJ1-1; D is possibly TRBD1 (5 bases). The germline V and J ends were trimmed by 4 bases and 1 base, with 10 bases remaining between them. The CDR3 totals 14 residues. Germline V gives CDR1 MNHEY, CDR2 SVGEGT. The DNA of the CDR3 is TGTGCCAGCAGTTGGGGACTTAGGAACACTGAAGCTTTCTTT. Translated: CASSWGLRNTEAFF.

Details on this clonotype: This may come from a read error, since a much larger clone is one base off. V is TRBV11-2 and J is TRBJ2-7; D is perhaps TRBD1 (6 bases). The CDR3 has 16 amino acids. Germline CDR1 SGHAT, CDR2 FQNNGV. The V gene lost 0 bases and the J gene lost 5 bases, with 17 bases spanning the gap. The DNA for the CDR3 is TGTGCCAGCAGCTTAGACAGGGGTGAAATCCCCCACGAGCAGTACTTC. Amino acid sequence: CASSLDRGEIPHEQYF.

This clonotype was recorded at least ten times. V and J are TRBV7-6 and TRBJ2-7; D could derive from TRBD1 or TRBD2 (5 bases each). The germline V gene has CDR1 SGHVS and CDR2 FNYEAQ. Trimming removed 1 base from V and 3 bases from J, with 13 bases in between. The CDR3 has 15 residues. The CDR3 bases are TGTGCCAGCAGCTTAGATCGGGACGAAGACTACGAGCAGTACTTC. Its translation: CASSLDRDEDYEQYF.

At least ten counts were recorded for this clonotype. The chain joins TRBV11-2 to TRBJ2-1, with D unclear. This CDR3 has 17 amino acids. The V end lost 1 base, the J end lost 0 bases, and 13 bases lay between the germline ends. From germline, CDR1 is SGHAT and CDR2 FQNNGV. CDR3 in amino acids: CASSLGLRLDSYNEQFF. The CDR3 DNA follows: TGTGCCAGCAGCTTAGGGTTGCGGCTAGACTCCTACAATGAGCAGTTCTTC.

This clonotype was observed many times. This chain joins TRBV27 and TRBJ2-5; D gene unclear. Per germline, CDR1 MNHEY and CDR2 SMNVEV (reference sequence). Trimming took off 0 bases at V and 4 bases at J, with 6 bases between the two ends. The CDR3 loop spans 13 amino acids. CDR3 nucleotides: TGTGCCAGCAGTTTATCTAGTGGAGAGACCCAGTACTTC. Translated, it gives CASSLSSGETQYF.

This clonotype was seen at least ten times. V is TRBV10-3 and J is TRBJ1-2, with TRBD1 identical over 7 bases. V shed 4 bases and J 0 bases; nucleotides not matched to a gene: 2. The CDR3 contains 14 residues. Germline V gives CDR1 ENHRY, CDR2 SYGVKD. The CDR3 is CAISVTGPNYGYTF. The CDR3 DNA reads TGTGCCATCAGTGTGACAGGGCCTAACTATGGCTACACCTTC.

The chain links TRBV12-3 or TRBV12-4 to TRBJ1-1, with D perhaps TRBD1 (6 bases). Trimming pared 5 bases from V and 5 bases from J, leaving 12 bases between. The CDR3 length is 13 residues. CDR3 bases: TGTGCCAGCAGTGCCAGGGGTTGGACTGAAGCTTTCTTT. It encodes CASSARGWTEAFF.

At least ten counts were recorded for this clonotype. The genes are TRBV12-5 and TRBJ1-2; 7 bases match TRBD1. Germline V gene lookup returns CDR1 LGHNT and CDR2 FRNRAP. Trimming took 4 bases from V and 5 from J; bases not matched to a gene: 7. The CDR3 loop spans 14 amino acids. This CDR3 reads CASGSRDRPYGYTF. CDR3 DNA sequence: TGTGCTAGTGGTTCGAGGGACAGACCATATGGCTACACCTTC.